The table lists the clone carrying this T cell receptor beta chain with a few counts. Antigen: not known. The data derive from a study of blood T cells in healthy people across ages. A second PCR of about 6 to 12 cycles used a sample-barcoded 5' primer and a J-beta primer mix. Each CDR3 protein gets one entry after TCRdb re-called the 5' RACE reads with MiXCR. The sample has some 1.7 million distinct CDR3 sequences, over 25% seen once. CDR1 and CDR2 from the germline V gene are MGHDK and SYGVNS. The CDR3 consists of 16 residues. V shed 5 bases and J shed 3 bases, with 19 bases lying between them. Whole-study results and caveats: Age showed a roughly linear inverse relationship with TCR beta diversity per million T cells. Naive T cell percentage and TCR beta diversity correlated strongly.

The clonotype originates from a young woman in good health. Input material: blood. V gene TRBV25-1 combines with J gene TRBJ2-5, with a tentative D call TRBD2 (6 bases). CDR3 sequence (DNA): TGTGCCAGCAGTCCGTCGACGGGAGTGGGCGAAGAGACCCAGTACTTC. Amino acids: CASSPSTGVGEETQYF.